This TCR beta chain is from a study of T cells in localized non-small cell lung cancer (dated by TCRdb to 2019 to 2021). With respect to the entire study: Comparing tumors with uninvolved tumor-adjacent lungs, the study looked at the T cell repertoires of fewer than 250 patients with early-stage NSCLC. The cohort was made up of about 240 treatment-naive NSCLC patients whose localized lung tumors had been resected. A mean age of around 66 years was recorded for the NSCLC patients, of whom under 150 were male and about a hundred were female.

Details on this clone: This receptor's antigen is unknown. Base qualities are not at hand, and no much larger clone is one base apart.

Study-level results and caveats: Uninvolved tumor-adjacent lung showed the highest T cell clonality, higher than tumor, which suggests more focused antigenic responses in the uninvolved tumor-adjacent lung. A median of 57 of the top 100 tumor clones turned up in the paired uninvolved adjacent lung, and fewer than 35 of those clones also ranked among the top 100 of that same adjacent lung. Higher T cell density in blood was associated with longer overall survival, whereas higher clonality in adjacent lung was associated with shorter survival. Multi-region tumor sequencing was not performed, so intratumor heterogeneity could not be excluded. Since the design was exploratory, TCR variables were selected using unadjusted p-values with no false-discovery rate correction.

Inclusive of the bounding cysteine and phenylalanine, the CDR3 is 13 residues long. Only the CDR3 DNA stays, 39 bases, in frame from base 1. Trimming at the junction amounts to 7 bases on V and 1 base on J, and the germline ends lie 10 bases apart. CDR1 LNHDA and CDR2 SQIVND are derived from the germline V gene (reference sequence). At diagnosis, peripheral blood, uninvolved tumor-adjacent lung and tumor were collected and stored as a combination of fresh-frozen and FFPE material. For TCR repertoire profiling, blood samples were analyzed in the form of peripheral blood mononuclear cells. TCR beta CDR3 regions were sequenced from DNA using the immunoSEQ Assay. On the authors' methods: T cell density was computed as TCR beta template counts normalized to usable DNA estimated by amplifying housekeeping genes. Using the preseqR package, richness was estimated by extrapolating to 120,000 templates for tissue samples and 400,000 templates for PBMC samples. Clonality was defined as one minus Pielou's evenness. Differential abundance testing on productive amino-acid clonotypes, with a minimum total count of 5 and an alpha of 0.1, was used to identify tissue-enriched TCRs. Repertoire overlap between compartments was quantified with the Jaccard Index and Morisita Overlap Index. GLIPH grouped TCR beta CDR3s together with public tetramer-defined viral CDR3s, and a viral motif had to include at least three viral sequences and also show V-gene enrichment. Drawn from immuneACCESS, this table holds only the in-frame rearrangements with V and J called that TCRdb kept. Clones are partly lost; checked studies trace under half to an unresolved V gene and leave the rest unexplained. That table furnishes V, J and clone size, whereas the DNA furnished D and trimming. A total of tens of thousands of clones appear in this sample, roughly 80% of them only once. The top ten hold roughly 7.5% of the sample.

The specimen comprised PBMCs, sampled before any cancer treatment. Recombination joined TRBV19 with TRBJ1-1; the best D guess is TRBD1, with 5 bases matching. The origin of this receptor is a man between 35 and 75 years old with stage II lung adenocarcinoma. The bases are TGTGCCAGTAATACAGGAGGGAACACTGAAGCTTTCTTT. Its amino acids are CASNTGGNTEAFF.